This is a list of T cell receptor beta chains from one sample in a study of technical replicates of blood from four donors. Using immunoSEQ multiplex PCR, the repertoire was profiled, and TCRdb retains in-frame clones only, with some absent. The sample lists tens of thousands of clones; more than 80% were seen once. What was sequenced was T cells isolated from PBMCs. Receptors originate from a human donor in good health. Each CDR3 is given with its conserved first and last residue. A D gene is named only where the DNA matches it firmly. A row's size may be missing; if present it is once, few, many or a size class.

d_call j_call clone_size v_call cdr3_nt cdr3_aa
- TRBJ1-2 once TRBV5-1 TGCGCCAGCAGCCTAATGGGGGACACCCAGTTGACCGGCTATGGCTACACCTTC CASSLMGDTQLTGYGYTF
TRBD2 TRBJ2-7 - TRBV18 TGTGCCAGCTCACCTGCTAGCGGGGGACCCTCCAAGCAGTACTTC CASSPASGGPSKQYF
- TRBJ1-2 - TRBV12-5 TGTGCTAGTGGTCTCACCCGGGGGGGCGACTATGGCTACACCTTC CASGLTRGGDYGYTF
- TRBJ2-1 - TRBV6-1 TGTGCCAGCAGTGGGCTAGCGTCCTACAATGAGCAGTTCTTC CASSGLASYNEQFF
- TRBJ1-2 - TRBV7-9 TGTGCCAGCAGCCCATCTACAGGGTTCGGTGGCTACACCTTC CASSPSTGFGGYTF
TRBD1 TRBJ1-4 - TRBV7-9 TGTGCCAGCAGCTTCAGGGGGCTTGGTGAAAAACTGTTTTTT CASSFRGLGEKLFF
TRBD1 TRBJ1-2 - TRBV4-1 TGCGCCAGCAGCCAAACGGGACAGCAGAGGGGCTACACCTTC CASSQTGQQRGYTF
- TRBJ1-2 - TRBV28 TGTGCCAGCAGTTTAGCTCTACGCCGGGGCTACACCTTC CASSLALRRGYTF
- TRBJ2-5 - TRBV27 TGTGCCAGCAGTTTTGGCGGTGAAGAGACCCAGTACTTC CASSFGGEETQYF
- TRBJ1-3 few TRBV4-1 TGCGCCAGCAGCCAAGAGAGGAGCTCTGGAAACACCATATATTTT CASSQERSSGNTIYF
- TRBJ2-3 - TRBV4-1 TGCGCCAGCAGCCAAGAAACTAGGGAGACAGATACGCAGTATTTT CASSQETRETDTQYF
- TRBJ1-4 - TRBV4-1 TGCGCCAGCAGCCCCACAGTTTTAGCAACTAATGAAAAACTGTTTTTT CASSPTVLATNEKLFF
- TRBJ2-1 - TRBV7-2 TGTGCCAGCAGAAAGCCCGGACATGGAAGCTCCTACAATGAGCAGTTCTTC CASRKPGHGSSYNEQFF
- TRBJ2-1 - TRBV10-2 TGCGCCAGCAGTTTGGGGGCGCGGAATGAGCAGTTCTTC CASSLGARNEQFF
TRBD2 TRBJ2-1 - TRBV18 TGTGCCAGCTCACCACAGGAGCGGGGGCGACCCCTAGACAATGAGCAGTTCTTC CASSPQERGRPLDNEQFF
- TRBJ2-7 - TRBV7-8 TGTGCCAGCGGCTCAGGTTTCACGTACGAGCAGTACTTC CASGSGFTYEQYF
- TRBJ1-1 once TRBV7-9 TGTGCCAGCCGGGACGGGGGGATCAAGACTGAAGCTTTCTTT CASRDGGIKTEAFF